The entry below gives a single T cell receptor (beta chain) sequence along with its context. This sample stems from a study of control samples from healthy donors and cancer patients. Trimming took 6 bases from V and 7 from J; bases not matched to a gene: 12. CDR3 length: 16 amino acids. Germline loops: CDR1 SNHLY, CDR2 FYNNEI. Sequencing was performed with immunoSEQ multiplex PCR; in TCRdb, only in-frame clones are kept and a portion is missing. The sample shows about 130,000 clones, around nine tenths of them seen only once. The clonotype comes from a middle-aged man in good health. Material for sequencing was blood. The rearrangement joins TRBV2 to TRBJ1-1, with 12 nucleotides matching TRBD1. CDR3 sequence: CASRAPGQGAKVEAFF. CDR3 in DNA: TGTGCCAGCAGGGCCCCGGGACAGGGGGCTAAAGTTGAAGCTTTCTTT.